This T cell receptor (beta chain) was recovered during a study of beta chain features in type 1 diabetes. The germline V gene encodes CDR1 SEHNR and CDR2 FQNEAQ (reference sequence). The V end was cut by 1 base, the J end by 2 bases, with 4 bases between. This CDR3 is built from 13 residues. About this clone: The sample contains more than one DNA sequence encoding this CDR3.

The whole isolated RNA underwent reverse transcription, so sequencing captured expressed TCRB transcripts. Sequencing used immunoSEQ multiplex PCR; TCRdb keeps in-frame clones, though not all of them. The sample has some 410,000 clones; 9.5% to 12% are singletons. The receptor was isolated from a woman under 30 in good health. The V and J genes are TRBV7-9 and TRBJ2-3; D remains unclear. Material for sequencing was naive CD4+ T cells from blood. DNA of the CDR3: TGTGCCAGCAGCTTAGTTTACACAGATACGCAGTATTTT. This sequence encodes CASSLVYTDTQYF. The full variable domain, rest sourced from reference TRBV7-9 and TRBJ2-3, is DTGVSQNPRHKITKRGQNVTFRCDPISEHNRLYWYRQTLGQGPEFLTYFQNEAQLEKSRLLSDRFSAERPKGSFSTLEIQRTEQGDSAMYLCASSLVYTDTQYFGPGTRLTVL.